The T cell receptor (beta chain) described here comes from a study of T cell repertoires in cytomegalovirus infection. Study in general: Public TCR beta signatures marked donors with CMV infection and the matching HLA. Regarding the study as a whole: Individuals carrying CMV plus the relevant HLA were identified by cumulative frequency of public TCR beta families. CMV-specific HLA-C-restricted TCR beta clonotypes dominated the ex vivo response.

V dropped 1 base and J dropped 7 bases, with 16 bases sitting between them. The CDR3 extends over 15 amino acids. Germline CDR1 and CDR2: SEHNR and FQNEAQ (reference sequence). TCRdb reprocessed the reads with MiXCR, giving one entry per CDR3 protein. This sample has just under 550,000 distinct CDR3 sequences, with around 27% found just once. This clonotype came up many times. Its antigen is unidentified. The source material was PBMCs. This clonotype was sampled from a human donor in good health (CMV status not recorded). Some clones in this sample may be carry-over from other donors' samples. The chain links TRBV7-9 to TRBJ1-1; possibly TRBD1 for D (5 bases). CDR3 sequence reads: CASSLDGGKEGEAFF. In nucleotides, the CDR3 is TGTGCCAGCAGCTTAGACGGGGGTAAGGAGGGTGAAGCTTTCTTT.